The 23 T cell receptor beta chains in this list originate from one sample, sequenced in a study of beta chain features in type 1 diabetes. Whole-study findings and limits: A moderate, significant TCRB CDR3 shortening appeared in type 1 diabetes across four CD4+ subsets.

Sequencing targeted expressed TCRB transcripts, as all isolated RNA had been reverse transcribed. Libraries were prepared by immunoSEQ multiplex PCR; TCRdb keeps only in-frame clonotypes and omits some of them. Altogether around 690,000 clones are present, 12% being singletons, with the ten largest covering roughly 0.12%. These TCRs are of unknown antigen specificity. Sequencing used naive CD4+ T cells from blood. The source is a man aged 25-40 years with type 1 diabetes.

This clone was counted only a few times. V and J are TRBV10-3 and TRBJ2-1; no clear D gene. The germline V and J ends were trimmed by 3 bases and 0 bases, with 9 bases remaining between them. This CDR3 region has 15 residues. CDR1 and CDR2 (germline): ENHRY, SYGVKD. The CDR3 spells CAISEGQSSYNEQFF. Written as DNA, the CDR3 is TGTGCCATCAGTGAAGGGCAGAGCTCCTACAATGAGCAGTTCTTC.

The chain has TRBV6-6 and TRBJ2-1; D remains ambiguous. CDR1 and CDR2 (germline): MNHNY, SVGAGI (reference sequence). This CDR3 is 14 amino acids long. V gave up 10 bases and J gave up 2 bases, with 15 bases separating them. The CDR3 sequence is CATGDSVAYNEQFF. Written as DNA, the CDR3 is TGTGCCACTGGGGATTCGGTCGCCTACAATGAGCAGTTCTTC.

This chain links TRBV29-1 with TRBJ1-1; 8 bases are shared with TRBD1. Germline V CDR1 and CDR2: SQVTM, ANQGSEA. This CDR3 region has 14 residues. V shed 4 bases, J shed 0 bases, and the junction held 4 bases outside the gene matches. CDR3 residues: CSVGPGGLNTEAFF. The CDR3 nucleotides are TGCAGCGTTGGTCCAGGGGGCTTGAACACTGAAGCTTTCTTT.

The rearrangement uses TRBV9 and TRBJ2-7; 10 bases fit TRBD1. V shed 2 bases, J shed 0 bases, and the junction held 5 bases outside the gene matches. This CDR3 has 16 residues. Germline CDR1 SGDLS, CDR2 YYNGEE. The CDR3 nucleotides read TGTGCCAGCAGCGTTGGGACAGGGGCCAGCTCCTACGAGCAGTACTTC. It translates to CASSVGTGASSYEQYF. Full variable domain (remainder filled in from reference TRBV9 and TRBJ2-7): DSGVTQTPKHLITATGQRVTLRCSPRSGDLSVYWYQQSLDQGLQFLIQYYNGEERAKGNILERFSAQQFPDLHSELNLSSLELGDSALYFCASSVGTGASSYEQYFGPGTRLTVT.

V usage is TRBV30 and J usage is TRBJ1-5, with a weak D call TRBD1 (5 bases). Trimming cost V 0 bases and J 4 bases, with 13 bases left between them. This CDR3 region has 15 residues. Germline lookup yields CDR1 GTSNPN and CDR2 SVGIG (reference sequence). The CDR3 bases are TGTGCCTGGAGTGTAATTGGGACGGATAATCAGCCCCAGCATTTT. Translated: CAWSVIGTDNQPQHF.

This clone was seen more than once but under ten times. The chain recombines TRBV7-9 with TRBJ1-3; D is possibly TRBD1 (5 bases). The CDR3 totals 18 residues. Between the trimmed V and J ends, which lost 0 bases and 0 bases, there was a span of 15 bases. Germline V gives CDR1 SEHNR, CDR2 FQNEAQ (reference sequence). CDR3 residues: CASSLAGGGASSGNTIYF. As DNA, the CDR3 is TGTGCCAGCAGCTTAGCGGGAGGAGGGGCGAGCTCTGGAAACACCATATATTTT.

This clone was found a few times. CDR3 DNA sequence: TGTGCCTGGTCGGACAGGGGTTCTCCCTACAATGAGCAGTTCTTC. Encoded protein: CAWSDRGSPYNEQFF. J is TRBJ2-1 and V is TRBV30; 9 bases are shared with TRBD1. Looked up from germline, CDR1 is GTSNPN and CDR2 is SVGIG (reference sequence). This CDR3 has 15 residues. The V and J ends lost 5 bases and 2 bases, in that order; junction bases with no gene match: 7.

The chain recombines TRBV4-2 with TRBJ1-4; D may be TRBD1 (5 bases). V was shortened by 0 bases and J by 7 bases, with 15 bases between the two germline ends. CDR1 LGHNA and CDR2 YNFKEQ come from the germline V gene. This CDR3 is built from 16 residues. DNA for the CDR3: TGTGCCAGCAGCCAAGATGGCGGGGGGTTAGCTGAAAAACTGTTTTTT. It encodes CASSQDGGGLAEKLFF.

This clone occurred a few times. Other DNA sequences from this sample encode an identical CDR3 as well. V and J are TRBV28 and TRBJ1-4; D not certain. Trimming stripped 3 bases from V and 8 bases from J, with 4 bases between. Germline V gene sequence: CDR1 MDHEN, CDR2 SYDVKM. The length of the CDR3 is 11 residues. CDR3 DNA: TGTGCCAGCAGTTTGGGAGAAAAACTGTTTTTT. Translating it yields CASSLGEKLFF.

This clone turned up a few times. Distinct nucleotide sequences in the sample also encode this CDR3. The chain joins TRBV7-2 to TRBJ2-3; TRBD1 matches 8 bases. Germline trimming cut 5 bases from V and 4 bases from J; bases unmatched to any gene: 5. CDR1 is SGHTA and CDR2 is FQGNSA in the germline V gene. This CDR3 is 14 amino acids long. CDR3 sequence reads: CASSPRTGSDTQYF. The CDR3, as DNA: TGTGCCAGCAGCCCTCGGACAGGGTCAGATACGCAGTATTTT.

The chain is built from TRBV27 and TRBJ1-5; D is uncertain. Germline assignment: CDR1 MNHEY and CDR2 SMNVEV (reference sequence). The CDR3 has 14 residues. Between the trimmed V and J ends, which lost 6 bases and 3 bases, there was a span of 12 bases. The CDR3 here is CASSPFSINQPQHF. The DNA of the CDR3 is TGTGCCAGCAGCCCTTTCAGTATCAATCAGCCCCAGCATTTT.

The V call is TRBV7-2, the J call TRBJ2-7, with D possibly matching TRBD1 (6 bases). V was clipped by 8 bases and J by 0 bases, with 11 bases between them. Germline CDR1 SGHTA, CDR2 FQGNSA. The CDR3 runs 13 residues. CDR3 residues: CASARQASYEQYF. The CDR3 bases are TGTGCCAGCGCGAGACAGGCCTCCTACGAGCAGTACTTC.

The rearrangement links TRBV2 to TRBJ1-2; D perhaps matches TRBD1 (5 bases). The CDR3 extends over 15 amino acids. Deletions cut 0 bases from V and 4 bases from J, with 12 bases between. In germline, CDR1 is SNHLY, CDR2 FYNNEI. The CDR3 sequence: CASSEAGQTIYGYTF. The CDR3 coding sequence is TGTGCCAGCAGTGAAGCGGGGCAGACAATCTATGGCTACACCTTC.

This clone was picked up a small number of times. V and J are TRBV18 and TRBJ2-3; D remains unclear. V was shortened by 0 bases and J by 3 bases, with 13 bases between the two germline ends. Germline-derived CDR1 and CDR2 are KGHSH and LQKENI. The CDR3 has 16 residues. The CDR3 is CASSPPSKVLTDTQYF. The CDR3 nucleotides read TGTGCCAGCTCACCACCGTCGAAGGTCCTGACAGATACGCAGTATTTT.

The V gene is TRBV7-9, the J gene TRBJ2-6, with D tentatively TRBD1 (6 bases). CDR3 length: 18 residues. The ends were cut back, 5 bases at V and 1 base at J, with 18 bases in the middle. CDR1 SEHNR and CDR2 FQNEAQ come from the germline V gene (reference sequence). CDR3 amino acids: CASSPRLAGTSGANVLTF. CDR3 sequence (DNA): TGTGCCAGCAGCCCCCGTTTGGCAGGGACATCTGGGGCCAACGTCCTGACTTTC.

There are a few counts of this clone. The chain combines TRBV7-2 with TRBJ2-2; D remains unclear. The ends were cut back, 6 bases at V and 4 bases at J, with 9 bases in the middle. The CDR3 runs 13 residues. Germline CDR1 reads SGHTA; CDR2 reads FQGNSA. The CDR3 DNA reads as TGTGCCAGCAGGCAGCCCATCACCGGGGAGCTGTTTTTT. This encodes CASRQPITGELFF. The full variable domain, with the rest looked up from reference TRBV7-2 and TRBJ2-2, is GAGVSQSPSNKVTEKGKDVELRCDPISGHTALYWYRQSLGQGLEFLIYFQGNSAPDKSGLPSDRFSAERTGGSVSTLTIQRTQQEDSAVYLCASRQPITGELFFGEGSRLTVL.

J is TRBJ1-3 and V is TRBV29-1, with 10 bases identical to TRBD1. Germline loops: CDR1 SQVTM, CDR2 ANQGSEA. The J segment lost 3 bases and the V segment lost 5 bases, leaving 4 bases of the junction unmatched. The CDR3 consists of 14 residues. The CDR3 loop reads CSVKGQGFGNTIYF. The CDR3 DNA follows: TGCAGCGTTAAGGGACAGGGGTTTGGAAACACCATATATTTT.

The rearrangement links TRBV7-9 to TRBJ2-7; weak D call: TRBD1 (5 bases). From germline, CDR1 is SEHNR and CDR2 FQNEAQ (reference sequence). Deletions cut 1 base from V and 1 base from J, with 8 bases between. The CDR3 is made up of 14 amino acids. DNA of the CDR3: TGTGCCAGCAGCTTAGGACAGATATCCTACGAGCAGTACTTC. Its protein product is CASSLGQISYEQYF.

The chain links TRBV9 to TRBJ1-5, with D perhaps TRBD1 (5 bases). Between the trimmed V and J ends, which lost 0 bases and 4 bases, there was a span of 20 bases. The CDR3 has 18 residues. The germline CDR1 and CDR2 sequences are SGDLS and YYNGEE. In DNA form, the CDR3 reads TGTGCCAGCAGCGTAGAATTGTACAGGCCTTATCGGAATCAGCCCCAGCATTTT. Encoded protein: CASSVELYRPYRNQPQHF. The full variable domain, rest sourced from reference TRBV9 and TRBJ1-5, is DSGVTQTPKHLITATGQRVTLRCSPRSGDLSVYWYQQSLDQGLQFLIQYYNGEERAKGNILERFSAQQFPDLHSELNLSSLELGDSALYFCASSVELYRPYRNQPQHFGDGTRLSIL.

This clone was counted a few times. One end of the junction varies from germline; a read error may be responsible. The gene calls are TRBV11-2 and TRBJ2-5, with 13 bases identical to TRBD2. This CDR3 contains 14 residues. Germline loops: CDR1 SGHAT, CDR2 FQNNGV. CDR3 protein: CASSPPGTSGVVHF. CDR3 bases: TGTGCCAGCAGCCCCCCGGGGACTAGCGGGGTAGTGCACTTC.

The sample holds a few counts of this clone. This rearrangement joins TRBV4-3 to TRBJ2-1; 12 nucleotides line up with TRBD2. Unmatched junction bases numbered 7, after V lost 7 bases and J lost 0 bases. From germline, CDR1 is LGHNA and CDR2 YSLEER. This CDR3 comprises 17 residues. The CDR3 DNA is TGCGCCAGCACCCCGGGACTAGCGGGTTCCTCCTACAATGAGCAGTTCTTC. Amino acids: CASTPGLAGSSYNEQFF.

Turning to this clone: The same CDR3 is also encoded by other DNA sequences in this sample. V gene TRBV6-6 combines with J gene TRBJ2-3; unclear D gene. Trimming shortened V by 0 bases and J by 1 base, and 5 bases separated the two germline ends. The germline V gene has CDR1 MNHNY and CDR2 SVGAGI (reference sequence). The CDR3 runs 14 residues. CDR3 in DNA: TGTGCCAGCAGTTACTCCGGGCGCACAGATACGCAGTATTTT. Translated: CASSYSGRTDTQYF.

V and J are TRBV25-1 and TRBJ2-6; D not resolved. This CDR3 spans 14 amino acids. V lost 3 bases and J lost 2, with 5 bases in between. Germline values: CDR1 MGHDK, CDR2 SYGVNS. Here the CDR3 reads CASSELTGANVLTF. CDR3 DNA: TGTGCCAGCAGTGAGTTAACTGGGGCCAACGTCCTGACTTTC.